The entry below gives a single T cell receptor (beta chain) sequence along with its context. Its specificity is not known. The data originate from a study of cytomegalovirus exposure and HLA in healthy donors. Findings of the study overall: As confirmed in vitro, a few CMV-associated chains were specific for CMV antigens.

This table comes from immunoSEQ multiplex PCR, and its TCRdb copy is limited to in-frame clones, with some not included. The table shows 40,000 to 55,000 clones, with roughly 93% occurring only once. The germline V gene has CDR1 SGHVS and CDR2 FQNEAQ. The trim removed 5 bases at V and 3 bases at J, leaving 8 bases unmatched. CDR3 length: 16 residues. What was sequenced was PBMCs. V is TRBV7-8 and J is TRBJ2-2, with 8 bases matching TRBD2. The origin of this receptor is a woman between 18 and 29 years old in good health and CMV-seronegative. CDR3 sequence (DNA): TGTGCCAGCAGCCGTAGGGGCGGGAGGTACACCGGGGAGCTGTTTTTT. Translation: CASSRRGGRYTGELFF.